The 31 T cell receptor beta chains below all came from one sample that was sequenced in a study of T cells after yellow fever vaccination. TCRdb reprocessed the 5' RACE reads with MiXCR, giving one entry per CDR3 protein. Among approximately 510,000 distinct CDR3 sequences listed, 20% to 25% were seen once. The source was PBMCs, collected about 20 days after the first yellow fever vaccination. The origin of the receptors is a man aged 18-30 years who received the YFV17D yellow fever vaccine.

At least ten counts were recorded for this clonotype. The J gene is TRBJ2-1, the V gene TRBV7-2; 8 bases align to TRBD2. With 1 base clipped from V and 7 bases from J, the junction kept 6 bases outside the gene matches. CDR3 size: 15 residues. Germline-derived CDR1 and CDR2 are SGHTA and FQGNSA. The CDR3 DNA sequence: TGTGCCAGCAGCTTAGGGCACGGGGGGGGAAATGAGCAGTTCTTC. This gives the protein CASSLGHGGGNEQFF.

The chain combines TRBV7-9 with TRBJ1-3; D call uncertain. Germline lookup yields CDR1 SEHNR and CDR2 FQNEAQ (reference sequence). Deletions cut 11 bases from V and 3 bases from J, with 17 bases between. The CDR3 spans 14 residues. CDR3 sequence: CAGWAAADGNTIYF. The CDR3 region has the DNA TGTGCCGGCTGGGCTGCGGCCGATGGAAACACCATATATTTT.

The genes are TRBV5-1 and TRBJ2-3; 7 nucleotides match TRBD2. The germline gives CDR1 SGHRS, CDR2 YFSETQ. This CDR3 is 14 amino acids long. The junction had 2 bases not matched to a gene; V was cut back by 2 bases and J by 2 bases. The CDR3 loop reads CASSFAGVTDTQYF. CDR3 nucleotides: TGCGCCAGCAGCTTCGCGGGGGTCACAGATACGCAGTATTTT.

This clonotype was picked up a small number of times. This chain connects TRBV20-1 to TRBJ2-6; D gene unclear. The CDR3 covers 15 residues. The V gene's germline CDR1 is DFQATT and CDR2 SNEGSKA (reference sequence). V was shortened by 0 bases and J by 0 bases, with 6 bases between the two germline ends. This CDR3 is CSARDDPSGANVLTF. DNA for the CDR3: TGCAGTGCTAGAGATGACCCCTCTGGGGCCAACGTCCTGACTTTC.

J is TRBJ2-7 and V is TRBV12-3 or TRBV12-4, with 9 bases that match TRBD1. V lost 6 bases, J lost 4 bases, and 7 bases stayed unmatched. The CDR3 sequence is 14 residues long. CDR3 residues: CASSSQGAEYEQYF. The CDR3 DNA reads TGTGCCAGCAGCTCACAGGGGGCTGAATACGAGCAGTACTTC.

The chain recombines TRBV4-1 with TRBJ2-3, with D hard to call. The CDR3 is 14 residues long. Looked up from germline, CDR1 is MGHRA and CDR2 is YSYEKL. V gave up 0 bases and J gave up 8 bases, with 12 bases separating them. CDR3 loop: CASSQELGSGTQYF. The CDR3 region has the DNA TGCGCCAGCAGCCAAGAATTGGGGTCCGGTACGCAGTATTTT.

This clonotype has a handful of counts. The chain employs TRBV28 and TRBJ2-7; a weak D match, TRBD1 (5 bases). The germline CDR1 and CDR2 sequences are MDHEN and SYDVKM. The CDR3 consists of 12 residues. Trimming removed 6 bases from V and 6 bases from J, with 12 bases in between. The CDR3 DNA follows: TGTGCCAGCAGCTTAGCAGGGTCCGAGCAGTACGTC. This gives the protein CASSLAGSEQYV.

The chain uses TRBV5-4 and TRBJ2-7, with TRBD2 matching 7 bases. Looked up from germline, CDR1 is SGHNT and CDR2 is YYREEE (reference sequence). The CDR3 is 13 amino acids. V dropped 4 bases and J dropped 3; count of bases not matched to a gene: 4. For the CDR3, the DNA is TGTGCCAGCAGCATTCGCGGGGGCTACGAGCAGTACTTC. This sequence encodes CASSIRGGYEQYF.

This clonotype is medium-sized. This chain uses TRBV4-2 with TRBJ2-3, with 12 bases fitting TRBD2. The germline V gene has CDR1 LGHNA and CDR2 YNFKEQ. V was clipped by 1 base and J by 3 bases; unmatched bases: 2. The CDR3 length is 16 residues. The CDR3 sequence: CASSQALAGGTDTQYF. The CDR3 coding sequence is TGTGCCAGCAGCCAAGCACTAGCGGGGGGTACAGATACGCAGTATTTT.

V and J are TRBV2 and TRBJ1-1; 7 nucleotides align to TRBD1. V was clipped by 3 bases and J by 10 bases; unmatched bases: 5. The germline V gene encodes CDR1 SNHLY and CDR2 FYNNEI. This CDR3 has 12 amino acids. CDR3 sequence (DNA): TGTGCCAGCAGTGAGTCGGCAGGGGGAGCTTTCTTT. Protein product: CASSESAGGAFF.

The chain couples TRBV20-1 to TRBJ2-3; TRBD2 agrees at 9 bases. In germline, CDR1 is DFQATT, CDR2 SNEGSKA (reference sequence). The CDR3 covers 16 residues. Unmatched junction bases numbered 8, after V lost 0 bases and J lost 4 bases. This CDR3 is CSARDPRGLASDTQYF. The CDR3 DNA reads TGCAGTGCTAGAGATCCCAGGGGACTAGCCTCAGATACGCAGTATTTT.

This chain joins TRBV5-4 and TRBJ2-3, with D unclear. Trimming cost V 4 bases and J 5 bases, with 14 bases left between them. Germline-derived CDR1 and CDR2 are SGHNT and YYREEE (reference sequence). The CDR3 consists of 14 residues. The chain's CDR3 is CASSLTPLEDTQYF. The CDR3 DNA is TGTGCCAGCAGCCTGACGCCGCTGGAAGATACGCAGTATTTT.

This clonotype was seen only a few times. The V gene is TRBV12-3 or TRBV12-4, the J gene TRBJ2-7; maybe TRBD1 (5 bases). CDR3 length: 13 residues. Trimming cost V 2 bases and J 3 bases, with 8 bases left between them. CDR3 bases: TGTGCCAGCAGTTTATCAGGGCTCTACGAGCAGTACTTC. It specifies CASSLSGLYEQYF.

This rearrangement joins TRBV20-1 to TRBJ2-4; no reliable D call. The CDR3 loop spans 15 amino acids. Trimming stripped 4 bases from V and 1 base from J, with 14 bases between. Germline loops: CDR1 DFQATT, CDR2 SNEGSKA (reference sequence). Here the CDR3 DNA reads TGCAGTGCTACCTCAGGAGAAGAGGCCAAAAACATTCAGTACTTC. Its translation: CSATSGEEAKNIQYF.

V and J are TRBV21-1 and TRBJ1-5. TRBV21-1 is tagged as a pseudogene. The CDR3 totals 18 residues. CDR3 bases: TGTGCCAGCCGCTCGGCTTTTTCACCCAGACCCGGCAATCAGCCCCAGCATTTT. Protein product: CASRSAFSPRPGNQPQHF.

The chain joins TRBV12-3 or TRBV12-4 to TRBJ1-5, with D uncertain. V lost 5 bases and J lost 3, with 11 bases in between. The CDR3 contains 14 residues. The CDR3 region has the DNA TGTGCCAGCAGTCCTGGACGGTTCAATCAGCCCCAGCATTTT. Translated, it gives CASSPGRFNQPQHF.

The CDR3 coding sequence is TGCAGCGTCGGGACAGCCAAAAACATTCAGTACTTC. Encoded protein: CSVGTAKNIQYF. The V and J genes are TRBV29-1 and TRBJ2-4; D may be TRBD1 or TRBD2 (5 bases each). CDR1 and CDR2 from the germline V gene are SQVTM and ANQGSEA. Trimming stripped 6 bases from V and 0 bases from J, with 6 bases between. The CDR3 length is 12 residues.

This clonotype occurred a few times. The CDR3 region is CASSLSGQGGQYV. The CDR3 DNA is TGTGCCAGCAGTTTATCGGGACAGGGTGGGCAGTACGTC. The rearrangement uses TRBV28 and TRBJ2-7; 9 bases are a match to TRBD1. V lost 1 base to trimming and J lost 9 bases; unmatched junction nucleotides: 4. The CDR3 runs to 13 residues. The germline V gene has CDR1 MDHEN and CDR2 SYDVKM.

The chain links TRBV18 to TRBJ1-3, with D possibly being TRBD1 (5 bases). The CDR3 is 15 residues long. From germline, CDR1 is KGHSH and CDR2 LQKENI. V gave up 4 bases and J gave up 2 bases, with 12 bases separating them. The CDR3 region is CASSRPGWTGNTIYF. Here the CDR3 DNA reads TGTGCCAGCTCACGCCCAGGGTGGACTGGAAACACCATATATTTT.

This clonotype has just a few counts. The chain combines TRBV7-9 with TRBJ2-3, with TRBD2 as a possible D gene (6 bases). Germline CDR1 is SEHNR and CDR2 is FQNEAQ (reference sequence). The length of the CDR3 is 15 residues. Trimming removed 5 bases at V and 2 bases at J, with 14 bases between. CDR3 coding DNA: TGTGCCAGCAGCCCCCGTCGGGGGAACACAGATACGCAGTATTTT. Protein product: CASSPRRGNTDTQYF.

This chain uses TRBV12-3 or TRBV12-4 with TRBJ2-5, with D perhaps TRBD1 or TRBD2 (5 bases each). Deletions cut 6 bases from V and 5 bases from J, with 19 bases between. The CDR3 has 15 residues. The CDR3 protein is CASRTLLRGDETQYF. CDR3 DNA: TGTGCCAGCAGAACACTGCTACGGGGCGACGAGACCCAGTACTTC.

This clonotype came up a few times. The chain has TRBV11-1 and TRBJ2-7; perhaps TRBD1 as D (5 bases). V was pared by 4 bases and J by 6 bases, with 19 bases between. Germline assignment: CDR1 SGHAT and CDR2 FQDESV (reference sequence). The CDR3 consists of 15 residues. The chain's CDR3 is CASSYSPQGLTEQYF. Here the CDR3 DNA reads TGTGCCAGCAGCTACTCCCCTCAGGGCCTCACCGAGCAGTACTTC.

There are many counts of this clonotype. V gene TRBV20-1 combines with J gene TRBJ2-2; 13 nucleotides align to TRBD2. Germline V gene lookup returns CDR1 DFQATT and CDR2 SNEGSKA (reference sequence). Trimming at V came to 0 bases and at J to 3 bases, leaving 1 base not matched to a gene. The CDR3 has 16 residues. Here the CDR3 reads CSARDGLAGDTGELFF. In nucleotides, the CDR3 is TGCAGTGCTAGAGATGGACTAGCGGGGGACACCGGGGAGCTGTTTTTT.

The chain combines TRBV11-2 with TRBJ2-7, with 9 bases fitting TRBD1. Per germline, CDR1 SGHAT and CDR2 FQNNGV. V lost 5 bases, J lost 6 bases, and 20 bases stayed unmatched. This CDR3 is 18 amino acids long. The CDR3, as DNA: TGTGCCAGCAGCGCACAAGGGGGGGACAGGGATGAAAGGAGCGAGCAGTACGTC. Protein sequence: CASSAQGGDRDERSEQYV.

V gene TRBV6-5 combines with J gene TRBJ1-2; 9 nucleotides match TRBD1. The CDR3 extends over 18 amino acids. J lost 7 bases, V lost 4 bases, and 19 bases had no gene match. Germline V CDR1 and CDR2: MNHEY, SVGAGI. The CDR3: CASSCRRDREECGIGYTF. CDR3 DNA sequence: TGTGCCAGCAGTTGCCGCCGGGACAGGGAAGAATGTGGAATTGGCTACACCTTC.

This clonotype was seen more than once but under ten times. The rearrangement joins TRBV10-3 to TRBJ1-1; D unclear. Per germline, CDR1 ENHRY and CDR2 SYGVKD. The V gene lost 0 bases and the J gene lost 2 bases, with 7 bases spanning the gap. The CDR3 is made up of 14 amino acids. CDR3 DNA: TGTGCCATCAGTGAGTCCCAGCCAAACACTGAAGCTTTCTTT. It specifies CAISESQPNTEAFF.

The chain is built from TRBV7-2 and TRBJ2-3; either TRBD1 or TRBD2 may fit D (6 bases each). The CDR3 consists of 15 residues. Germline CDR1 SGHTA, CDR2 FQGNSA. Trimming removed 2 bases from V and 3 bases from J, with 12 bases in between. The CDR3, as DNA: TGTGCCAGCAGCTTACAATCGGGGGCTACAGATACGCAGTATTTT. Its protein is CASSLQSGATDTQYF.

This chain connects TRBV4-1 to TRBJ1-2, with D possibly being TRBD1 (6 bases). CDR3 size: 15 residues. With 1 base removed from V and 4 bases from J, the gap between germline ends came to 13 bases. CDR1 MGHRA and CDR2 YSYEKL come from the germline V gene. In nucleotides, the CDR3 is TGCGCCAGCAGCCAAGTAAGGGGGGAGACCTATGGCTACACCTTC. Its translation is CASSQVRGETYGYTF.

This clonotype was seen more than once but under ten times. CDR3 sequence: CASSQGLLEKLFF. The CDR3 nucleotides are TGTGCCAGCAGCCAAGGTTTACTCGAAAAACTGTTTTTT. The chain recombines TRBV14 with TRBJ1-4; D remains unclear. The CDR3 is 13 residues long. Germline CDR1 and CDR2: SGHDN and FVKESK. V was cut by 1 base and J by 8 bases, with 8 bases left in between.

The chain joins TRBV20-1 to TRBJ2-3, with TRBD2 identical over 7 bases. There are 15 residues in the CDR3. With 0 bases clipped from V and 6 bases from J, the junction kept 9 bases outside the gene matches. CDR1 is DFQATT and CDR2 is SNEGSKA in the germline V gene (reference sequence). CDR3 residues: CSAREAGVVLDTQYF. Written as DNA, the CDR3 is TGCAGTGCTAGAGAGGCGGGGGTCGTACTGGATACGCAGTATTTT.

The rearrangement joins TRBV20-1 to TRBJ2-2; D call uncertain. CDR3 length equals 13 residues. Trimming removed 4 bases from V and 8 bases from J, with 14 bases in between. In germline, CDR1 is DFQATT, CDR2 SNEGSKA (reference sequence). The CDR3 DNA follows: TGCAGTGCTACGCTCCCCCGTCATGGGGAGCTGTTTTTT. This sequence encodes CSATLPRHGELFF.